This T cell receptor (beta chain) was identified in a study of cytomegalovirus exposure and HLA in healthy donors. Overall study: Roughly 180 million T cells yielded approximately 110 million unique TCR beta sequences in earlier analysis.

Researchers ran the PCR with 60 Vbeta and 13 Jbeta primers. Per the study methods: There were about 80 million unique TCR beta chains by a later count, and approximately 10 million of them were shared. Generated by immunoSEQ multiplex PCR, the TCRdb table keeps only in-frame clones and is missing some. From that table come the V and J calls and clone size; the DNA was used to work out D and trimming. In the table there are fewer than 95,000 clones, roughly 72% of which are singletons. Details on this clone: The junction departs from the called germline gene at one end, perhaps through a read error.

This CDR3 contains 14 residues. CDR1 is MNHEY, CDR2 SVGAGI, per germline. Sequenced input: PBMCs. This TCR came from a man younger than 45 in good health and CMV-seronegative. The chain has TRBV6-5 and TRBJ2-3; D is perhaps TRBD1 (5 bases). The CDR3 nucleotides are TGTGCCAGCAGTACCCGTCGTGGCAGGGTGTTTTTGCGTTTT. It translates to CASSTRRGRVFLRF.